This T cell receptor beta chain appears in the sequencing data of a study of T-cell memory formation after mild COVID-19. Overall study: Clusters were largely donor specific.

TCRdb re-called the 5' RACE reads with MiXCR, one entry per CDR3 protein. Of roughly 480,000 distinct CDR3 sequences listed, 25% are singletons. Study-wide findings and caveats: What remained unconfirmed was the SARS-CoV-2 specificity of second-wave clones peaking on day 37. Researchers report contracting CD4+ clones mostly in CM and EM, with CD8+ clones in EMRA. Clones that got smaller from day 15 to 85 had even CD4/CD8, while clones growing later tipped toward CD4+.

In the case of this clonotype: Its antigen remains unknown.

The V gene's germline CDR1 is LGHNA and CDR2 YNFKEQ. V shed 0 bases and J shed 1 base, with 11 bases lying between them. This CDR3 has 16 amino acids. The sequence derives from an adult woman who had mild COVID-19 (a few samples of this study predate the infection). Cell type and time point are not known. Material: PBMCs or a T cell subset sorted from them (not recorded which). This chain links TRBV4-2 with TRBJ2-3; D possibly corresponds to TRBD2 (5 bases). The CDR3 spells CASSQDTGLGTDTQYF. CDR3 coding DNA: TGTGCCAGCAGCCAAGATACGGGGTTGGGCACAGATACGCAGTATTTT.